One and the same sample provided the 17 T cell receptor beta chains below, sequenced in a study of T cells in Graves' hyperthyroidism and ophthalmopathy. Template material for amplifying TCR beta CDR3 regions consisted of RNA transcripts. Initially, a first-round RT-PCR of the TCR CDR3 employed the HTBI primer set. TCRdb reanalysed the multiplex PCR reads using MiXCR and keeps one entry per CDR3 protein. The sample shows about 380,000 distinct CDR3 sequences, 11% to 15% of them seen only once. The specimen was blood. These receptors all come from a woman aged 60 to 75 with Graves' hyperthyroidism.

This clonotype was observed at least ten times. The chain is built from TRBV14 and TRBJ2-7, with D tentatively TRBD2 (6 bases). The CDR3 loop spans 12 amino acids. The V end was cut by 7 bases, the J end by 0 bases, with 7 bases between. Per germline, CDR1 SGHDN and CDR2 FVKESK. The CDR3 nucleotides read TGTGCCAGCACGGAGGGCTCCTACGAGCAGTACTTC. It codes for CASTEGSYEQYF.

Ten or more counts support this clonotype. In nucleotides, the CDR3 is TGTGCCAGCAGCTTTTGGGACAGGGGGGACGAGCAGTACTTC. It specifies CASSFWDRGDEQYF. The chain couples TRBV7-9 to TRBJ2-7, with 11 bases matching TRBD1. The CDR3 loop spans 14 amino acids. J lost 5 bases, V lost 3 bases, and 3 bases had no gene match. Germline V gene sequence: CDR1 SEHNR, CDR2 FQNEAQ (reference sequence).

CDR3 DNA sequence: TGTGCCAGCAGCTTGGTTAGCGGGCAATCCTACAATGAGCAGTTCTTC. Its translation: CASSLVSGQSYNEQFF. The V gene is TRBV5-4, the J gene TRBJ2-1, with 7 nucleotides matching TRBD2. J was trimmed by 1 base and V by 0 bases; bases with no gene match: 4. CDR1 is SGHNT and CDR2 is YYREEE in the germline V gene (reference sequence). The CDR3 totals 16 residues.

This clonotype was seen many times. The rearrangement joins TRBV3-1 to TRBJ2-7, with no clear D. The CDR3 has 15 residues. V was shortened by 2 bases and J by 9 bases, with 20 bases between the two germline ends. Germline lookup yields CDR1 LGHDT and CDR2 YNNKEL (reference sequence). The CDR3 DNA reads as TGTGCCAGCAGCCAAATGGCGGCAGATATCAGAGGGCAGTACTTC. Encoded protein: CASSQMAADIRGQYF.

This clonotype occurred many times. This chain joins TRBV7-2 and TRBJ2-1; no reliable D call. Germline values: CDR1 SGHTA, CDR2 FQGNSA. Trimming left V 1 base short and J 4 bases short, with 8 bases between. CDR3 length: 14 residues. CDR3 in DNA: TGTGCCAGCAGCTTAGGGGCGTCGTACAATGAGCAGTTCTTC. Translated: CASSLGASYNEQFF.

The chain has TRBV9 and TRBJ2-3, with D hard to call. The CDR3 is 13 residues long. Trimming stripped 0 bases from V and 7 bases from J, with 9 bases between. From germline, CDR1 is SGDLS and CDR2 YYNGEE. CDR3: CASSVGRENTQYF. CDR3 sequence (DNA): TGTGCCAGCAGCGTAGGACGCGAAAATACGCAGTATTTT. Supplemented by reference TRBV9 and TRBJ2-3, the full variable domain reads DSGVTQTPKHLITATGQRVTLRCSPRSGDLSVYWYQQSLDQGLQFLIQYYNGEERAKGNILERFSAQQFPDLHSELNLSSLELGDSALYFCASSVGRENTQYFGPGTRLTVL.

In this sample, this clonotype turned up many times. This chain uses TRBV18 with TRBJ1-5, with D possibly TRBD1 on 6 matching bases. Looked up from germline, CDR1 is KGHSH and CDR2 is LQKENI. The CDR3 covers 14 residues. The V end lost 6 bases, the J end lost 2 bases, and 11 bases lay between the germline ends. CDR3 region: CASSQGFGNQPQHF. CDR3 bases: TGTGCCAGCTCCCAGGGGTTCGGCAATCAGCCCCAGCATTTT.

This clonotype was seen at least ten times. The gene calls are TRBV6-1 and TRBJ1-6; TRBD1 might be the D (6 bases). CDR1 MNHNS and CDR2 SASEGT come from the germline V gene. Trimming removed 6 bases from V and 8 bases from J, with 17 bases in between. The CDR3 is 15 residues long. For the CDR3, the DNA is TGTGCCAGCAGCCGGGGACACCAACAAGATTCACCCCTCCACTTT. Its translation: CASSRGHQQDSPLHF.

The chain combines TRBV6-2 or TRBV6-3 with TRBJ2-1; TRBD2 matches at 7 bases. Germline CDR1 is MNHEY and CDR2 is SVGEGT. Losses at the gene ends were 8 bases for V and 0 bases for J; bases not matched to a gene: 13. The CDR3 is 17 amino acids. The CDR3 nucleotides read TGTGCCAGCGGGGACGGGGTAGCGGGCCTCTCCTACAATGAGCAGTTCTTC. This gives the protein CASGDGVAGLSYNEQFF.

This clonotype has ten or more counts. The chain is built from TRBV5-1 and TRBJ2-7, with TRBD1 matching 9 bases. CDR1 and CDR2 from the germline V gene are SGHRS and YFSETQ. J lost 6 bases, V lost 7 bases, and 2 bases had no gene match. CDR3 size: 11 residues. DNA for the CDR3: TGCGCCAGCGGGACAGGGACCGAGCAGTACTTC. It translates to CASGTGTEQYF.

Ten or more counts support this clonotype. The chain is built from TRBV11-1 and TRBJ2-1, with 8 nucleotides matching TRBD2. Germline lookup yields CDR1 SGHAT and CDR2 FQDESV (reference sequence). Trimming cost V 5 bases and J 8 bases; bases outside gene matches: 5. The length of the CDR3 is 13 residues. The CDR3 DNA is TGTGCCAGCAGCCTGGCAGCGGGAGATGAGCAGTTCTTC. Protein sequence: CASSLAAGDEQFF.

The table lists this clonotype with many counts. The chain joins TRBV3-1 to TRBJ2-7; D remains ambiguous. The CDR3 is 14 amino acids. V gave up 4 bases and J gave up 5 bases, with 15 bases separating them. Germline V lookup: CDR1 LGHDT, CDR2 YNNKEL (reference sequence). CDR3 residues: CASSPTFVRNEQYF. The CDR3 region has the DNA TGTGCCAGCAGCCCTACGTTTGTACGGAACGAGCAGTACTTC.

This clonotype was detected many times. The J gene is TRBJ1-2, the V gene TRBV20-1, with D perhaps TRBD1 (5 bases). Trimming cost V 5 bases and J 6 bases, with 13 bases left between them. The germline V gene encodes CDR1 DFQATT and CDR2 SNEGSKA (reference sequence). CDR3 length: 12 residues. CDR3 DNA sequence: TGCAGTGCTTCTGGGGACCTAAATGGCTACACCTTC. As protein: CSASGDLNGYTF.

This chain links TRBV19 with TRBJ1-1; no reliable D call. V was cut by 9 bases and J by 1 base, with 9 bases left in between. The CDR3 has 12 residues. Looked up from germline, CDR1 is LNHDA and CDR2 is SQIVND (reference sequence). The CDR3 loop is CASLEANTEAFF. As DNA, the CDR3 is TGTGCCAGCCTCGAGGCGAACACTGAAGCTTTCTTT.

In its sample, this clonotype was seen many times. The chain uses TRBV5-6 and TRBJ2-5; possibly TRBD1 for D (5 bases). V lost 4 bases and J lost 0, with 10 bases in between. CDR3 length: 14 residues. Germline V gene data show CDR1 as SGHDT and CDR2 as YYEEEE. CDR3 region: CASSGHSNQETQYF. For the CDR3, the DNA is TGTGCCAGCAGCGGACACAGTAACCAAGAGACCCAGTACTTC.

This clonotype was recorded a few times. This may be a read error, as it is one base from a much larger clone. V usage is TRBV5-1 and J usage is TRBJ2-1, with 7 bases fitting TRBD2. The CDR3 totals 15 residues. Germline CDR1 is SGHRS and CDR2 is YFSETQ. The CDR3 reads CASSPPSGSYSEQFF. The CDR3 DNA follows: TGCGCCAGCAGCCCCCCTAGCGGTAGTTACAGTGAGCAGTTCTTC.

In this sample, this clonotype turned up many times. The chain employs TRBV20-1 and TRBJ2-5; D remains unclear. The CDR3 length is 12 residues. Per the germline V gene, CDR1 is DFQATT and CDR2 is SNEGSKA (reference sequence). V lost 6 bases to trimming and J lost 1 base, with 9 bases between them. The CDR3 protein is CSARPVQETQYF. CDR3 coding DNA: TGCAGTGCCCGGCCGGTCCAAGAGACCCAGTACTTC.